This record covers a single T cell receptor (beta chain). What it binds is unknown. This may be a read error, as it is one base from a much larger clone. Anyone with other autoimmune disease or infection in the prior four weeks was excluded. Germline lookup yields CDR1 LNHDA and CDR2 SQIVND (reference sequence). The CDR3 sequence is 14 residues long. Amplification started from genomic DNA. Multiplex PCR with 30 forward and 13 reverse primers amplified the TCR beta CDR3. TCRdb analysed the multiplex PCR reads with MiXCR anew, one entry per CDR3 protein. The sample lists 250,000 or so distinct CDR3 sequences; around 47% were seen once. This entry belongs to a study of type 1 and type 2 diabetes patients. General study results and limits: Unmatched age and gender across groups might bias interpretation. Some T1D-only expanded clones might appear in more T2D or control samples.

This TCR was recovered from a man in his late teens or twenties with type 2 diabetes. Sequencing was done on a sample of peripheral blood mononuclear cells (PBMCs). The V and J genes are TRBV19 and TRBJ2-7; D possibly uses TRBD1 or TRBD2 (5 bases each). The CDR3 nucleotides read TGTGCCGGTAGTACCGGGACGGAGATCCACGAGCAGTACTTC. Translating gives CAGSTGTEIHEQYF.